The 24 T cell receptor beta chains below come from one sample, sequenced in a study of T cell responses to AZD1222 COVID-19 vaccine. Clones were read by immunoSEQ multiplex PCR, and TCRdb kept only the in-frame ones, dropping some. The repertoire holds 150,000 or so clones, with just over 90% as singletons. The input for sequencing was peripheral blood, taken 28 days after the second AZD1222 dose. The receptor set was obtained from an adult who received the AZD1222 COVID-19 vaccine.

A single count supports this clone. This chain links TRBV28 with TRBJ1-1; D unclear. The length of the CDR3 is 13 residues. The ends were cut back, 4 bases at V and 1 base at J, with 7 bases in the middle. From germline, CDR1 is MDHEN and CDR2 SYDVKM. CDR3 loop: CASSSRRNTEAFF. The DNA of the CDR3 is TGTGCCAGCAGTTCTAGAAGGAACACTGAAGCTTTCTTT.

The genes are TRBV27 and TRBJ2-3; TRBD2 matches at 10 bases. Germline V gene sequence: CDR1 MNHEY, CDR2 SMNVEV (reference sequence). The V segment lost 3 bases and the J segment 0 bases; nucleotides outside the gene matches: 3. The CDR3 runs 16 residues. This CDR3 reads CASSFRTSGSTDTQYF. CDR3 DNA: TGTGCCAGCAGTTTTAGGACTAGCGGAAGCACAGATACGCAGTATTTT.

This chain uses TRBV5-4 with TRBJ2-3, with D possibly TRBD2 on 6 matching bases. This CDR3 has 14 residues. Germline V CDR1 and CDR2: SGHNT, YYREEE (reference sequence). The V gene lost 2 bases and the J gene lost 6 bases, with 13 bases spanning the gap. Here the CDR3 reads CASSFAGTSDTQYF. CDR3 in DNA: TGTGCCAGCAGCTTCGCAGGAACTAGCGATACGCAGTATTTT.

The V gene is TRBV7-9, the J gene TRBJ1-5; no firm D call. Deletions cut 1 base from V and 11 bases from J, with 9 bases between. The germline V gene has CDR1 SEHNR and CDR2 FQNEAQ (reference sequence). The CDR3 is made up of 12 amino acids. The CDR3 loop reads CASSLGTRAQHF. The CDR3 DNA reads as TGTGCCAGCAGCTTAGGAACTCGAGCCCAGCATTTT.

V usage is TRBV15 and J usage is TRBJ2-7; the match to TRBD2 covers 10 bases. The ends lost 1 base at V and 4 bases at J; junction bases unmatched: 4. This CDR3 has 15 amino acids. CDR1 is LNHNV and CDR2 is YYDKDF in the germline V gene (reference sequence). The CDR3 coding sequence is TGTGCCACCAGCAGAGCTCCTAGCGGGAGATACGAGCAGTACTTC. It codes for CATSRAPSGRYEQYF.

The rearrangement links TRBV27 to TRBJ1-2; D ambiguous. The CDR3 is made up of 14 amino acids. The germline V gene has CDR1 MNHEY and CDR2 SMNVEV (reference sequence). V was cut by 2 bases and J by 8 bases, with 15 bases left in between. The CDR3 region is CASSLVYSSRGYTF. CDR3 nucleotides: TGTGCCAGCAGTTTAGTGTACAGTAGTCGCGGCTACACCTTC.

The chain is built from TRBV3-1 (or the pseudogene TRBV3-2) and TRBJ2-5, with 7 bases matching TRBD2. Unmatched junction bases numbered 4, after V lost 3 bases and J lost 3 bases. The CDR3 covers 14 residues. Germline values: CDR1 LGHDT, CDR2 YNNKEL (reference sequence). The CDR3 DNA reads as TGTGCCAGCAGCCACTCAAGCGGGGAAGAGACCCAGTACTTC. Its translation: CASSHSSGEETQYF.

CDR3 region: CASSRRRTVNTEAFF. The CDR3 nucleotides are TGTGCCAGCAGTCGAAGGAGGACAGTAAACACTGAAGCTTTCTTT. This rearrangement joins TRBV27 to TRBJ1-1; possible D gene TRBD1, 6 bases. The V gene lost 5 bases and the J gene lost 2 bases, with 15 bases spanning the gap. Germline assignment: CDR1 MNHEY and CDR2 SMNVEV (reference sequence). CDR3 length: 15 amino acids.

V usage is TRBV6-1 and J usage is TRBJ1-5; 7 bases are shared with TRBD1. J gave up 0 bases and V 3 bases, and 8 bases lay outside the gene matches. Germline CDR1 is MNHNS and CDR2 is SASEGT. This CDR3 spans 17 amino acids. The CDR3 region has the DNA TGTGCCAGCAGTGATCCGGACAGGATGGATAGCAATCAGCCCCAGCATTTT. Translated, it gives CASSDPDRMDSNQPQHF.

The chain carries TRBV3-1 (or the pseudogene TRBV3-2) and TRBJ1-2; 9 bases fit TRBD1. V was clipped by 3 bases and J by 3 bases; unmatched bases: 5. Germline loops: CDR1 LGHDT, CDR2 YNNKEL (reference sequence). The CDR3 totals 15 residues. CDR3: CASSQGTGIYYGYTF. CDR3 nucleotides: TGTGCCAGCAGCCAGGGGACAGGGATTTACTATGGCTACACCTTC.

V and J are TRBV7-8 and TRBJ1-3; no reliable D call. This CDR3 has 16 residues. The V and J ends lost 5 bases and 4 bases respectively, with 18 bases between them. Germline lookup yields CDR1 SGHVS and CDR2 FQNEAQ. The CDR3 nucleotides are TGTGCCAGCAGCAAAACGGGATCGACGACGGGAAACACCATATATTTT. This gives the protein CASSKTGSTTGNTIYF.

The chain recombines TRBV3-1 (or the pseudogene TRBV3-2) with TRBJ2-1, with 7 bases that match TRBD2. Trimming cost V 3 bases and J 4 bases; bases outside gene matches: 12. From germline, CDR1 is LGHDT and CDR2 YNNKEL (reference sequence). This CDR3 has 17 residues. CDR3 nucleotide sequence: TGTGCCAGCAGCCATCTACTTTTGGGGGGGGTTTACAATGAGCAGTTCTTC. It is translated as CASSHLLLGGVYNEQFF.

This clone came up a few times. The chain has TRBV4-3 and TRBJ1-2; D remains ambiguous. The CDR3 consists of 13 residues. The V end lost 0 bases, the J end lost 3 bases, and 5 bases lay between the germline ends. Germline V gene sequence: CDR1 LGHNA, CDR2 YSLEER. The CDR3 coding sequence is TGCGCCAGCAGCCAAGATCGCTACTATGGCTACACCTTC. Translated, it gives CASSQDRYYGYTF.

CDR3 region: CASSQGSGPSPLHF. The CDR3 region has the DNA TGCGCCAGCAGTCAAGGTTCGGGCCCGTCACCCCTCCACTTT. The V and J genes are TRBV23-1 and TRBJ1-6; no clear D. TRBV23-1 counts as an open reading frame of uncertain function. Between the trimmed V and J ends, which lost 2 bases and 10 bases, there was a span of 12 bases. The CDR3 extends over 14 amino acids.

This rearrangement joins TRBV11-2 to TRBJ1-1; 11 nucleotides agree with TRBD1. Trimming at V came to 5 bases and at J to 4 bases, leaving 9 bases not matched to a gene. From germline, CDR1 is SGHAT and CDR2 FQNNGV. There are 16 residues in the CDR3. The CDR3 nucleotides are TGTGCCAGCAGCCCGGGACCGGGACAGGGGGTCACTGAAGCTTTCTTT. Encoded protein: CASSPGPGQGVTEAFF.

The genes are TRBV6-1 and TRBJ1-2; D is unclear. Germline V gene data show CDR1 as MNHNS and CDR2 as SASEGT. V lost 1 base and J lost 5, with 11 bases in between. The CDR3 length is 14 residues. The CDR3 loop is CASSEVPQGYGYTF. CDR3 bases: TGTGCCAGCAGTGAAGTACCCCAAGGATATGGCTACACCTTC.

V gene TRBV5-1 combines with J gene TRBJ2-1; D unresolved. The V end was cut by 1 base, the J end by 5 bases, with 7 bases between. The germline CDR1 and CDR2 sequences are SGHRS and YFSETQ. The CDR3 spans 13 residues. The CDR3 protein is CASSLSLNNEQFF. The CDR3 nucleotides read TGCGCCAGCAGCTTGTCCCTTAACAATGAGCAGTTCTTC.

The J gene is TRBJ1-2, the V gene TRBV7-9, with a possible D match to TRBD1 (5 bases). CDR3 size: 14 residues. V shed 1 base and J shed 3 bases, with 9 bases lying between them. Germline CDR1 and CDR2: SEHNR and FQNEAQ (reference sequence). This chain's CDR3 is CASSLVAGDYGYTF. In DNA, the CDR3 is TGTGCCAGCAGCTTAGTCGCGGGGGACTATGGCTACACCTTC.

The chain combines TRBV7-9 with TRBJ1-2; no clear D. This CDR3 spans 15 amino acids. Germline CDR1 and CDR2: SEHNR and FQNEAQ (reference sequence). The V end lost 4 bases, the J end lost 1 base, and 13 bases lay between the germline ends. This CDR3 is CASSSSGRSNYGYTF. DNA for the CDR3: TGTGCCAGCAGCTCATCCGGCAGGAGTAACTATGGCTACACCTTC.

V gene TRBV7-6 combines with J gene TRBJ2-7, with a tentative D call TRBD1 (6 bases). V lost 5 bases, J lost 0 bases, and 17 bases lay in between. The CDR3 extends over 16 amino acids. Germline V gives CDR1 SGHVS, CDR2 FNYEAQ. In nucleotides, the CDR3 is TGTGCCAGCAGCCCTAGCTGGGACACCCTCTCCTACGAGCAGTACTTC. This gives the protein CASSPSWDTLSYEQYF.

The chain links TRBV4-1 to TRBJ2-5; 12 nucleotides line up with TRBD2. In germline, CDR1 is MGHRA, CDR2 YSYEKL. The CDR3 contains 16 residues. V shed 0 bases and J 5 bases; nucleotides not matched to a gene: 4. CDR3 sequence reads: CASSQDRTSGTETQYF. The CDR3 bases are TGCGCCAGCAGCCAAGATAGGACTAGCGGGACGGAGACCCAGTACTTC.

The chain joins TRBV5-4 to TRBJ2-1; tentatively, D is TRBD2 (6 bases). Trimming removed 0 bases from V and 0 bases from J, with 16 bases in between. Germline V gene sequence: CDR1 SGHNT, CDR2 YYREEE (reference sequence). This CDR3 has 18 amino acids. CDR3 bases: TGTGCCAGCAGCTTGGCCGGGCGGGGCGGAAGCTCCTACAATGAGCAGTTCTTC. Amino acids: CASSLAGRGGSSYNEQFF.

In DNA, the CDR3 is TGCGCCAGCAGCCAAGATGATCCAGGGTTGCCAGAAAAACTGTTTTTT. Translating gives CASSQDDPGLPEKLFF. This chain joins TRBV4-3 and TRBJ1-4, with a tentative D call TRBD1 (5 bases). Germline CDR1 LGHNA, CDR2 YSLEER. V gave up 0 bases and J gave up 8 bases, with 16 bases separating them. CDR3 length: 16 residues.

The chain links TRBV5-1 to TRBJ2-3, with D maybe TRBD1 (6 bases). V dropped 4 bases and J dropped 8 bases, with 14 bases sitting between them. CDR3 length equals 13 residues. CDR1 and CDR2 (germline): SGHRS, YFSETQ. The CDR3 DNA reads TGCGCCAGCAGCCCCGCACAGGGTGGTACGCAGTATTTT. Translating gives CASSPAQGGTQYF.